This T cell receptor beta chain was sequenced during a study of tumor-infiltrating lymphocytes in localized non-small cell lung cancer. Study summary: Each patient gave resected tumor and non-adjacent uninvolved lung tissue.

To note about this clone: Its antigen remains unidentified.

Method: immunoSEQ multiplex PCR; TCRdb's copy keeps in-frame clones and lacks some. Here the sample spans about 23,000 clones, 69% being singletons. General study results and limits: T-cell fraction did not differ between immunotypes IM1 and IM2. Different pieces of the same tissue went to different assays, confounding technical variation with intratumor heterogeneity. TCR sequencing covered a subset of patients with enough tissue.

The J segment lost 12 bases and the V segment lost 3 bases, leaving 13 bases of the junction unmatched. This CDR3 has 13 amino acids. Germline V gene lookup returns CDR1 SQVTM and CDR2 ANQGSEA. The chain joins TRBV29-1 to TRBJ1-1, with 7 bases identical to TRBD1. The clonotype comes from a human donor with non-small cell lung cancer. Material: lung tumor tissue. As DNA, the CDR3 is TGCAGCGTTGACGGGGACAGTCTTCCGAAAACTTTCTTT. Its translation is CSVDGDSLPKTFF.